This paragraph covers one TCR beta chain sequence. The entry originates in a study of blood T cell repertoires in COVID-19. Here immunoSEQ multiplex PCR was the method, and the copy in TCRdb shows in-frame clones only, minus some. The sample carries over 85,000 clones, about 91% recorded once. The sequence was obtained from a woman between 70 and 85 years old with acute or convalescent COVID-19. Material: peripheral blood.

Here the CDR3 reads CASSPVAGLMETQYF. For the CDR3, the DNA is TGTGCCAGCAGCCCCGTAGCGGGGCTCATGGAGACCCAGTACTTC. The chain is built from TRBV7-3 and TRBJ2-5, with TRBD2 identical over 8 bases. The CDR3 extends over 15 amino acids. V trimming: 5 bases; J trimming: 5 bases; junction bases outside the gene matches: 10. Germline loops: CDR1 SGHTA, CDR2 FQGTGA.